This T cell receptor (beta chain) came from a study of T cells after yellow fever vaccination. The CDR3 contains 14 residues. Trimming pared 0 bases from V and 7 bases from J, leaving 12 bases between. Germline CDR1 is LNHNV and CDR2 is YYDKDF (reference sequence). This clonotype was found many times. Its target is unknown. Findings and caveats of the study: Post-booster repertoires again held most primary-vaccination clones (roughly 95% CD4, around 90% CD8).

Synthesis of TCR cDNA relied on 5'RACE template switching, which attached a universal primer site and UMIs. MiXCR was run by TCRdb on the 5' RACE reads, yielding one entry per CDR3 protein. The profile shows 250,000 or so distinct CDR3 sequences, more than 6.5% of them singletons. The V gene is TRBV15, the J gene TRBJ1-1, with D unclear. Here the sequenced sample was CD4+ T cells sorted from PBMCs, taken on the day of the yellow fever booster vaccination. The clonotype comes from a man under 40 who received the YFV17D yellow fever vaccine. For the CDR3, the DNA is TGTGCCACCAGCAGAGATGCGACTGACATTGAAGCTTTCTTT. Its translation: CATSRDATDIEAFF.